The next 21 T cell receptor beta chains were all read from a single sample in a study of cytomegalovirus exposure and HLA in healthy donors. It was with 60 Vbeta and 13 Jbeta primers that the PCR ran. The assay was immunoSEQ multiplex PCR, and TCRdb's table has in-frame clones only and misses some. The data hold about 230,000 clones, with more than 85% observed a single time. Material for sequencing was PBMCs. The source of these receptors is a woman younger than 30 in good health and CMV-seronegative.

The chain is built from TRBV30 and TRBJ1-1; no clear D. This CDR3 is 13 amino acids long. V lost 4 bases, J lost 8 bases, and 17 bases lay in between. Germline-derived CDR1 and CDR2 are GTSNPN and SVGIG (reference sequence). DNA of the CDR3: TGTGCCTGGATTCTGTTTGGACTCGGGGAAGCTTTCTTT. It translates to CAWILFGLGEAFF.

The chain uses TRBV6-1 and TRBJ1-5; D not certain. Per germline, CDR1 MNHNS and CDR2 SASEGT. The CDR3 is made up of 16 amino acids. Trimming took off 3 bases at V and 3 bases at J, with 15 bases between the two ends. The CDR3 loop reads CASSEKPGRFNQPQHF. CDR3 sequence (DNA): TGTGCCAGCAGTGAGAAACCCGGTCGGTTCAATCAGCCCCAGCATTTT.

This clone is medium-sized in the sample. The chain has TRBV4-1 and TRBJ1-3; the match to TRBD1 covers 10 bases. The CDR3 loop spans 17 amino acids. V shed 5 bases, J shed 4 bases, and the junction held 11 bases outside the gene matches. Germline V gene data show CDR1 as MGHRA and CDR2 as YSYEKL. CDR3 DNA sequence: TGCGCCAGCAGCGAAAGTCCCGGGACAGGGGCCGGAAACACCATATATTTT. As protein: CASSESPGTGAGNTIYF.

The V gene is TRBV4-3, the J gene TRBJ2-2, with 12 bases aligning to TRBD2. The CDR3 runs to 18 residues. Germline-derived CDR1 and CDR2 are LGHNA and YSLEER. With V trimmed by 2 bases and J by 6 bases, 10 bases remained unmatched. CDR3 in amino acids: CASSQRLAGAVGAGELFF. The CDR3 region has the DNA TGCGCCAGCAGCCAAAGACTAGCGGGAGCCGTAGGGGCCGGGGAGCTGTTTTTT.

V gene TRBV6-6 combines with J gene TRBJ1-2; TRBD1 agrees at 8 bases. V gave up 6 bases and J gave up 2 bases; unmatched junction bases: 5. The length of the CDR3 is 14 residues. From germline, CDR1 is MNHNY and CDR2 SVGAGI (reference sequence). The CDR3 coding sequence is TGTGCCAGCAGGACGGACAGGGAAAACTATGGCTACACCTTC. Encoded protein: CASRTDRENYGYTF.

The CDR3 loop reads CASSLGRQAYEQYF. CDR3 DNA: TGTGCCAGCAGCCTAGGGCGACAAGCCTACGAGCAGTACTTC. This rearrangement joins TRBV11-2 to TRBJ2-7, with D uncertain. The CDR3 has 14 amino acids. From germline, CDR1 is SGHAT and CDR2 FQNNGV. V lost 5 bases to trimming and J lost 2 bases, with 13 bases between them.

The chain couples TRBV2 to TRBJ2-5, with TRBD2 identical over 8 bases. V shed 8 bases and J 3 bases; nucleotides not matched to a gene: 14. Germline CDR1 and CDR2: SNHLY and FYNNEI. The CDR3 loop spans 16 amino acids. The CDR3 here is CASYEGAGGRKETQYF. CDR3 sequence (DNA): TGTGCCAGCTACGAGGGTGCGGGGGGTCGGAAAGAGACCCAGTACTTC.

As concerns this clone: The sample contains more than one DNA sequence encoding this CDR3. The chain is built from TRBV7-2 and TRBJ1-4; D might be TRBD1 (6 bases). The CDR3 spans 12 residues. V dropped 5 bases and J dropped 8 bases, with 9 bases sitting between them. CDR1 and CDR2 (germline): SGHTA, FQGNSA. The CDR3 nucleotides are TGTGCCAGCAGCCTACAGGGAGAAAAACTGTTTTTT. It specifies CASSLQGEKLFF.

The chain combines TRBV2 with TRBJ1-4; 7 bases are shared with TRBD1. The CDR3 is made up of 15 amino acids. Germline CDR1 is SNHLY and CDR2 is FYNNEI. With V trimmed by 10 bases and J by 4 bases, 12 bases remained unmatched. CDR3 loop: CATQRQGTINEKLFF. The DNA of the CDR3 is TGTGCCACCCAAAGACAGGGAACAATTAATGAAAAACTGTTTTTT.

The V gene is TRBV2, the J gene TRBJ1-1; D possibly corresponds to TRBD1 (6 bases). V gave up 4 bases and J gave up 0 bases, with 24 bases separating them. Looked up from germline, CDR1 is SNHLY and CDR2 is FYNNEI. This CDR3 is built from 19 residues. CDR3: CASSGREGLTGTLNTEAFF. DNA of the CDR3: TGTGCCAGCAGTGGACGAGAGGGTCTAACCGGGACACTGAACACTGAAGCTTTCTTT.

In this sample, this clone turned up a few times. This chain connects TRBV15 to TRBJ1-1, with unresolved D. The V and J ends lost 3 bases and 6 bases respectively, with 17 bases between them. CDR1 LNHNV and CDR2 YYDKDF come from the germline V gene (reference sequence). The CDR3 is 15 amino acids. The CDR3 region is CATSSDLAGSSEAFF. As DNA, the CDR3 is TGTGCCACCAGCAGTGACCTAGCAGGCTCTTCTGAAGCTTTCTTT.

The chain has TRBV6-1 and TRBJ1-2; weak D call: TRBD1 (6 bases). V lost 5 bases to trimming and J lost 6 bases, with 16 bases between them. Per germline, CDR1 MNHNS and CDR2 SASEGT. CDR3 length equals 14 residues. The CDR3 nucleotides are TGTGCCAGCAGTCAGGGGTCGGGGCTAAATGGCTACACCTTC. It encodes CASSQGSGLNGYTF.

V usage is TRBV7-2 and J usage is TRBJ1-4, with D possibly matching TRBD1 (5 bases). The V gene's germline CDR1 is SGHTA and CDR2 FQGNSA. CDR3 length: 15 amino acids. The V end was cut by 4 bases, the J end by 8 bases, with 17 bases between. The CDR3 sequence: CASSSPGNLVEKLFF. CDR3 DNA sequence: TGTGCCAGCAGCTCCCCAGGGAATCTAGTCGAAAAACTGTTTTTT.

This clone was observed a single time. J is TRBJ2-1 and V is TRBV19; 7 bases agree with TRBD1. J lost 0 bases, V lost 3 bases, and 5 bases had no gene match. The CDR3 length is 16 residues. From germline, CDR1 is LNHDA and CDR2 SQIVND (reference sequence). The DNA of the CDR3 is TGTGCCAGTAGTATCGACAGGGAAGGCTCCTACAATGAGCAGTTCTTC. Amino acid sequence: CASSIDREGSYNEQFF.

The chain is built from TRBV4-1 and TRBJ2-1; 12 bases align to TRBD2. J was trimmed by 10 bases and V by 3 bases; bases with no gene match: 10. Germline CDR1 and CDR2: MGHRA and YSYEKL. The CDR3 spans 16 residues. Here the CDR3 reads CASSHGPSGGEGEQFF. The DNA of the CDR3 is TGCGCCAGCAGCCACGGACCTAGCGGGGGGGAGGGAGAGCAGTTCTTC.

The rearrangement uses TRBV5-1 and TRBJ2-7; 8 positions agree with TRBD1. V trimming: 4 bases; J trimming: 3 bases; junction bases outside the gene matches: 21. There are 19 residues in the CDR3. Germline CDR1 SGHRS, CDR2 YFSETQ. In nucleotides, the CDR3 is TGCGCCAGCAGCCCTATCCCGGACAGGGCCTCTTACGGGGACTACGAGCAGTACTTC. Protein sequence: CASSPIPDRASYGDYEQYF. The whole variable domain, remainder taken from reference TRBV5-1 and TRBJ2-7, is KAGVTQTPRYLIKTRGQQVTLSCSPISGHRSVSWYQQTPGQGLQFLFEYFSETQRNKGNFPGRFSGRQFSNSRSEMNVSTLELGDSALYLCASSPIPDRASYGDYEQYFGPGTRLTVT.

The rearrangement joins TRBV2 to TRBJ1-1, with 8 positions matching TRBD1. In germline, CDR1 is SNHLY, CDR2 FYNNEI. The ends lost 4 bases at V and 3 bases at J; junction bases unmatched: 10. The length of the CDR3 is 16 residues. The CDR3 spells CASSASRTGSYTEAFF. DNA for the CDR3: TGTGCCAGCAGTGCCTCCCGGACAGGGTCGTACACTGAAGCTTTCTTT. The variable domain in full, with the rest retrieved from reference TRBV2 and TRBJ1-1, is EPEVTQTPSHQVTQMGQEVILRCVPISNHLYFYWYRQILGQKVEFLVSFYNNEISEKSEIFDDQFSVERPDGSNFTLKIRSTKLEDSAMYFCASSASRTGSYTEAFFGQGTRLTVV.

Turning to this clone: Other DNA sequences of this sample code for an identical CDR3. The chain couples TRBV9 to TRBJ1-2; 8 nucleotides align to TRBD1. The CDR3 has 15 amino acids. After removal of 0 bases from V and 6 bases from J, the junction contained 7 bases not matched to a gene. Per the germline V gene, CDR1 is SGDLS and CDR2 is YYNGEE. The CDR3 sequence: CASSVARGQQNGYTF. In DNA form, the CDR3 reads TGTGCCAGCAGCGTAGCCAGGGGGCAACAGAATGGCTACACCTTC.

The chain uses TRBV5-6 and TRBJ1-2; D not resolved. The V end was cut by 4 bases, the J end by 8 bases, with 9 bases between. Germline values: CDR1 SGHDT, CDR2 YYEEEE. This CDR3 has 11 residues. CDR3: CASSRAGGYTF. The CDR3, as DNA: TGTGCCAGCAGCAGAGCGGGGGGCTACACCTTC. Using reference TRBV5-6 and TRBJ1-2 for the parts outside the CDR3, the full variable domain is DAGVTQSPTHLIKTRGQQVTLRCSPKSGHDTVSWYQQALGQGPQFIFQYYEEEERQRGNFPDRFSGHQFPNYSSELNVNALLLGDSALYLCASSRAGGYTFGSGTRLTVV.

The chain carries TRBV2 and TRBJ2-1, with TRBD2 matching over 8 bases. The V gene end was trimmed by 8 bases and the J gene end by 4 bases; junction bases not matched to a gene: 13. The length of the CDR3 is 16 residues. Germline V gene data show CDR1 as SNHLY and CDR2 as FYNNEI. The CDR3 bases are TGTGCCAGCGATAAAAAGGATAGCGGGGTTTACAATGAGCAGTTCTTC. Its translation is CASDKKDSGVYNEQFF.

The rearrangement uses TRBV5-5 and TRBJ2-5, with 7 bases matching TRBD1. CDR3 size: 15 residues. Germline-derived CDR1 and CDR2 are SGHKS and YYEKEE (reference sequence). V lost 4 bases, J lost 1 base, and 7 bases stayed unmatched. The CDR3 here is CASSKIGDSQETQYF. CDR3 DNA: TGTGCCAGCAGCAAGATCGGGGACAGCCAAGAGACCCAGTACTTC. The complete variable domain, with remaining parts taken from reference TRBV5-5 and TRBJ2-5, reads DAGVTQSPTHLIKTRGQQVTLRCSPISGHKSVSWYQQVLGQGPQFIFQYYEKEERGRGNFPDRFSARQFPNYSSELNVNALLLGDSALYLCASSKIGDSQETQYFGPGTRLLVL.